The 13 T cell receptor beta chains in this list originate from one sample, sequenced in a study of response to subunit inactivated influenza vaccine. MiXCR, run by TCRdb on the RT-PCR reads, gives a single entry per CDR3 protein. The repertoire consists of approximately 310,000 distinct CDR3 sequences, with less than 25% occurring once and the leading ten covering about 9.4%. The sequencing used PBMCs from blood, collected less than 22 months after vaccination. Receptor source: a man aged 45 to 75 who received an inactivated influenza vaccine.

The table lists this clonotype with a few counts. J is TRBJ2-2 and V is TRBV12-3 or TRBV12-4; no clear D. The CDR3 has 14 residues. Trimming shortened V by 6 bases and J by 4 bases, and 12 bases separated the two germline ends. The CDR3, as DNA: TGTGCCAGCAGGGCAGTGGGGATCACCGGGGAGCTGTTTTTT. Its protein product is CASRAVGITGELFF.

In this sample, this clonotype turned up a few times. The chain is built from TRBV5-1 and TRBJ2-3; TRBD2 might be the D (6 bases). Germline-derived CDR1 and CDR2 are SGHRS and YFSETQ. The length of the CDR3 is 16 residues. V was shortened by 3 bases and J by 2 bases, with 16 bases between the two germline ends. As DNA, the CDR3 is TGCGCCAGCAGCTGGAAGGGACTCGACTACACAGATACGCAGTATTTT. This sequence encodes CASSWKGLDYTDTQYF.

This clonotype was recorded a few times. V usage is TRBV3-1 and J usage is TRBJ2-7; TRBD2 might be the D (5 bases). V lost 4 bases and J lost 2, with 15 bases in between. This CDR3 has 15 residues. The germline CDR1 and CDR2 sequences are LGHDT and YNNKEL (reference sequence). The CDR3 DNA is TGTGCCAGCAGCCGTCCCCACGGGATTGCCTACGAGCAGTACTTC. As protein: CASSRPHGIAYEQYF.

There are a few counts of this clonotype. V usage is TRBV12-3 or TRBV12-4 and J usage is TRBJ1-2, with a tentative D call TRBD1 (5 bases). Trimming shortened V by 4 bases and J by 4 bases, and 10 bases separated the two germline ends. This CDR3 comprises 13 residues. This chain's CDR3 is CASSYDRTYGYTF. CDR3 coding DNA: TGTGCCAGCAGTTATGACAGAACCTATGGCTACACCTTC.

This clonotype has just a few counts. This chain uses TRBV6-1 with TRBJ1-6, with TRBD1 as a possible D gene (6 bases). Germline V gene data show CDR1 as MNHNS and CDR2 as SASEGT. The CDR3 runs 15 residues. V dropped 4 bases and J dropped 6 bases, with 13 bases sitting between them. DNA of the CDR3: TGTGCCAGCAGTGGACGACAGGAGAGTAATTCACCCCTCCACTTT. It yields the protein CASSGRQESNSPLHF.

This clonotype was counted a few times. The V gene is TRBV12-5, the J gene TRBJ2-1; 7 bases agree with TRBD2. With V trimmed by 7 bases and J by 2 bases, 8 bases remained unmatched. Germline CDR1 and CDR2: LGHNT and FRNRAP. The CDR3 spans 15 residues. The CDR3 loop is CASVFASGTYNEQFF. The CDR3 region has the DNA TGTGCTAGTGTTTTCGCTAGCGGAACCTACAATGAGCAGTTCTTC.

Comments on this clonotype: One base away lies a much larger clone, so this may be a sequencing read error. This chain links TRBV6-2 or TRBV6-3 with TRBJ1-5; no firm D call. Germline CDR1 MNHEY, CDR2 SVGEGT. Trimming left V 1 base short and J 3 bases short, with 10 bases between. The CDR3 is 15 amino acids. The CDR3 reads CASSYLEDLNQPQHF. The CDR3 DNA is TGTGCCAGCAGTTACTTGGAAGATCTCAATCAGCCCCAGCATTTT.

At least ten counts were recorded for this clonotype. The chain is built from TRBV24-1 and TRBJ2-3; D is unclear. V was cut by 1 base and J by 6 bases, with 4 bases left in between. From germline, CDR1 is KGHDR and CDR2 SFDVKD. The CDR3 contains 12 residues. CDR3 region: CATSDFADTQYF. The DNA for the CDR3 is TGTGCCACCAGTGATTTCGCCGATACGCAGTATTTT.

This chain connects TRBV6-5 to TRBJ1-6; 9 nucleotides line up with TRBD1. Losses at the gene ends were 2 bases for V and 9 bases for J; bases not matched to a gene: 5. Germline lookup yields CDR1 MNHEY and CDR2 SVGAGI. The CDR3 sequence is 15 residues long. Written as DNA, the CDR3 is TGTGCCAGCAGTTACGTCGGACAGGGGCTTTCACCCCTCCACTTT. Translation gives CASSYVGQGLSPLHF.

This clonotype occurred a few times. CDR3 amino acids: CASSQIHGGGYTF. CDR3 nucleotides: TGCGCCAGCAGCCAGATCCATGGGGGTGGCTACACCTTC. This rearrangement joins TRBV4-3 to TRBJ1-2; D may be TRBD1 (5 bases). V was shortened by 3 bases and J by 7 bases, with 12 bases between the two germline ends. Germline V gene lookup returns CDR1 LGHNA and CDR2 YSLEER. This CDR3 spans 13 amino acids.

This sequence joins TRBV3-1 and TRBJ2-2; D remains ambiguous. The ends were cut back, 1 base at V and 5 bases at J, with 5 bases in the middle. The CDR3 is 13 residues long. Per the germline V gene, CDR1 is LGHDT and CDR2 is YNNKEL (reference sequence). CDR3: CASSQVGTGELFF. The CDR3, as DNA: TGTGCCAGCAGCCAAGTCGGTACCGGGGAGCTGTTTTTT.

This clonotype was picked up a small number of times. The J gene is TRBJ2-3, the V gene TRBV5-1; D remains ambiguous. Germline-derived CDR1 and CDR2 are SGHRS and YFSETQ. The V gene lost 4 bases and the J gene lost 2 bases, with 2 bases spanning the gap. The CDR3 length is 11 residues. CDR3 residues: CASSITDTQYF. The CDR3 DNA is TGCGCCAGCAGCATCACAGATACGCAGTATTTT.

This clonotype appeared a few times. V and J are TRBV10-3 and TRBJ1-1; maybe TRBD1 (6 bases). V dropped 8 bases and J dropped 6 bases, with 19 bases sitting between them. The germline CDR1 and CDR2 sequences are ENHRY and SYGVKD. The CDR3 extends over 14 amino acids. For the CDR3, the DNA is TGTGCCATCCGATCGGGGGCTGATTCTGCTGAAGCTTTCTTT. Translated: CAIRSGADSAEAFF.